Following are 25 T cell receptor beta chains from one sample sequenced in a study of early T cells in non-severe SARS-CoV-2 infection. In TCRdb, the 5' RACE reads were re-called with MiXCR into one record per CDR3 protein. Of over 50,000 distinct CDR3 sequences detected, more than 10% appear once; the ten largest clones hold approximately 1.7%. The material sequenced was whole blood. Source of these receptors: an adult who was a healthcare worker with PCR-confirmed SARS-CoV-2 infection or an uninfected control (not recorded which).

This clonotype has a count of ten or more. The V and J genes are TRBV14 and TRBJ2-3; the D is unclear. Germline V lookup: CDR1 SGHDN, CDR2 FVKESK. The CDR3 runs 16 residues. V lost 2 bases to trimming and J lost 3 bases, with 15 bases between them. CDR3 nucleotides: TGTGCCAGCAGCCAATCTCCAGCATGGGGAACAGATACGCAGTATTTT. This encodes CASSQSPAWGTDTQYF.

The chain carries TRBV20-1 and TRBJ2-5; D possibly corresponds to TRBD2 (6 bases). CDR3 length: 16 residues. V lost 0 bases, J lost 6 bases, and 20 bases lay in between. CDR1 is DFQATT, CDR2 SNEGSKA, per germline (reference sequence). The CDR3 nucleotides read TGCAGTGCTAGAGACCTCTCCGGTGTCGGGGGAAAGACCCAGTACTTC. Its protein product is CSARDLSGVGGKTQYF.

This clonotype has ten or more counts. The V and J genes are TRBV7-8 and TRBJ2-7, with TRBD1 identical over 10 bases. Germline assignment: CDR1 SGHVS and CDR2 FQNEAQ. The length of the CDR3 is 15 residues. V trimming: 5 bases; J trimming: 3 bases; junction bases outside the gene matches: 7. Written as DNA, the CDR3 is TGTGCCAGCAGCCCGCCGGGACAGGGGAGCTACGAGCAGTACTTC. Its protein is CASSPPGQGSYEQYF.

This clonotype was observed a handful of times. The chain couples TRBV3-1 to TRBJ2-1; TRBD2 matches at 15 bases. V was clipped by 0 bases and J by 6 bases; unmatched bases: 6. The CDR3 totals 18 residues. The germline V gene has CDR1 LGHDT and CDR2 YNNKEL (reference sequence). In nucleotides, the CDR3 is TGTGCCAGCAGCCAAGATACCCTGGGACTAGCGGGGGGCAATGAGCAGTTCTTC. Its translation: CASSQDTLGLAGGNEQFF.

This clonotype was detected many times. The rearrangement uses TRBV27 and TRBJ1-6, with TRBD1 matching over 8 bases. This CDR3 spans 14 amino acids. Per the germline V gene, CDR1 is MNHEY and CDR2 is SMNVEV (reference sequence). The junction had 1 base not matched to a gene; V was cut back by 4 bases and J by 5 bases. The CDR3 sequence is CASSWDRNNSPLHF. In DNA, the CDR3 is TGTGCCAGCAGTTGGGACAGGAATAATTCACCCCTCCACTTT.

The chain uses TRBV6-5 and TRBJ2-3; D gene uncertain. The CDR3 is 14 residues long. Germline CDR1 is MNHEY and CDR2 is SVGAGI. Trimming stripped 0 bases from V and 3 bases from J, with 7 bases between. The CDR3 spells CASSYSANTDTQYF. The DNA for the CDR3 is TGTGCCAGCAGTTACTCAGCGAATACAGATACGCAGTATTTT.

This clonotype was seen at least ten times. The chain joins TRBV20-1 to TRBJ2-1; TRBD1 or TRBD2 may be the D gene (5 bases each). From germline, CDR1 is DFQATT and CDR2 SNEGSKA (reference sequence). Deletions cut 0 bases from V and 4 bases from J, with 13 bases between. The CDR3 has 15 amino acids. CDR3 bases: TGCAGTGCTAGAGACCCGGGACCCCGTTACAATGAGCAGTTCTTC. Its protein product is CSARDPGPRYNEQFF.

This clonotype has at least ten counts. The chain uses TRBV5-1 and TRBJ1-4; D is uncertain. V shed 0 bases and J shed 7 bases, with 1 base lying between them. The CDR3 totals 11 residues. In germline, CDR1 is SGHRS, CDR2 YFSETQ. The CDR3 bases are TGCGCCAGCAGCTTGGCTGAAAAACTGTTTTTT. Translation gives CASSLAEKLFF. Together with reference TRBV5-1 and TRBJ1-4, the CDR3 gives the full variable domain: KAGVTQTPRYLIKTRGQQVTLSCSPISGHRSVSWYQQTPGQGLQFLFEYFSETQRNKGNFPGRFSGRQFSNSRSEMNVSTLELGDSALYLCASSLAEKLFFGSGTQLSVL.

This clonotype was recorded many times. The J gene is TRBJ2-7, the V gene TRBV6-8; D remains ambiguous. Germline CDR1 reads MNHGY; CDR2 reads SAAAGT. The length of the CDR3 is 12 residues. Deletions cut 7 bases from V and 3 bases from J, with 10 bases between. Here the CDR3 DNA reads TGTGCCAGCATACCGGCCCACTACGAGCAGTACTTC. It translates to CASIPAHYEQYF.

V and J are TRBV20-1 and TRBJ2-5, with 13 positions matching TRBD2. The CDR3 runs 15 residues. J gave up 3 bases and V 0 bases, and 1 base lay outside the gene matches. Germline V gives CDR1 DFQATT, CDR2 SNEGSKA (reference sequence). The CDR3 here is CSARDGTSGKETQYF. CDR3 DNA: TGCAGTGCTAGAGATGGGACTAGCGGGAAAGAGACCCAGTACTTC.

In its sample, this clonotype was seen a few times. The chain has TRBV29-1 and TRBJ2-5, with D perhaps matching TRBD2 (6 bases). The CDR3 runs 14 residues. V shed 5 bases and J shed 4 bases, with 17 bases lying between them. In germline, CDR1 is SQVTM, CDR2 ANQGSEA. The CDR3 protein is CSVFLPWGGETQYF. CDR3 nucleotide sequence: TGCAGCGTTTTCCTTCCGTGGGGAGGAGAGACCCAGTACTTC.

Ten or more counts support this clonotype. The V call is TRBV7-8, the J call TRBJ1-6; no definite D call. V dropped 0 bases and J dropped 0 bases, with 6 bases sitting between them. Germline lookup yields CDR1 SGHVS and CDR2 FQNEAQ. The CDR3 runs 16 residues. Here the CDR3 DNA reads TGTGCCAGCAGCTTAGCGGTTAGCTCCTATAATTCACCCCTCCACTTT. It encodes CASSLAVSSYNSPLHF.

This clonotype was seen repeatedly, ten times or more. The V gene is TRBV5-1, the J gene TRBJ2-1; 12 bases map to TRBD2. This CDR3 comprises 15 residues. Germline V gene data show CDR1 as SGHRS and CDR2 as YFSETQ. V lost 4 bases and J lost 7; bases outside the gene matches: 6. The CDR3 here is CASSPGLAGRNEQFF. Here the CDR3 DNA reads TGCGCCAGCAGCCCTGGACTAGCGGGGAGGAATGAGCAGTTCTTC.

This clonotype has more than one count but fewer than ten. The chain joins TRBV10-3 to TRBJ2-7; D remains ambiguous. The CDR3 length is 12 residues. CDR1 ENHRY and CDR2 SYGVKD come from the germline V gene. V was pared by 0 bases and J by 7 bases, with 7 bases between. CDR3 sequence (DNA): TGTGCCATCAGTGAGTCCTCTAAGGAGCAGTACTTC. Protein sequence: CAISESSKEQYF.

In this sample, this clonotype turned up many times. The chain carries TRBV24-1 and TRBJ2-3, with a tentative D call TRBD1 (6 bases). This CDR3 has 15 amino acids. Germline loops: CDR1 KGHDR, CDR2 SFDVKD. Trimming left V 2 bases short and J 4 bases short, with 12 bases between. The CDR3 nucleotides are TGTGCCACCAGTGATTACAGGACAGCCCCAGATACGCAGTATTTT. Translated, it gives CATSDYRTAPDTQYF.

This clonotype was seen repeatedly, ten times or more. V gene TRBV7-9 combines with J gene TRBJ2-5; TRBD2 might be the D (5 bases). The CDR3 sequence is 11 residues long. V was pared by 4 bases and J by 5 bases, with 5 bases between. In germline, CDR1 is SEHNR, CDR2 FQNEAQ (reference sequence). The CDR3 nucleotides are TGTGCCAGCAGCTCGGGGGAGACCCAGTACTTC. Residues: CASSSGETQYF.

V and J are TRBV12-3 or TRBV12-4 and TRBJ2-2; no firm D call. The V end lost 7 bases, the J end lost 1 base, and 7 bases lay between the germline ends. This CDR3 is 13 amino acids long. CDR3 protein: CASKRLNTGELFF. In DNA, the CDR3 is TGTGCCAGCAAAAGGCTGAACACCGGGGAGCTGTTTTTT.

This clonotype showed up many times. The chain joins TRBV29-1 to TRBJ2-1; D is perhaps TRBD1 (5 bases). CDR1 and CDR2 from the germline V gene are SQVTM and ANQGSEA. This CDR3 is built from 11 residues. Trimming took off 4 bases at V and 7 bases at J, with 8 bases between the two ends. CDR3 nucleotide sequence: TGCAGCGTTGTCAGGGTAAATGAGCAGTTCTTC. It yields the protein CSVVRVNEQFF.

This clonotype was detected a few times. The genes are TRBV4-3 and TRBJ1-3; no reliable D call. V dropped 4 bases and J dropped 2 bases, with 15 bases sitting between them. Germline V lookup: CDR1 LGHNA, CDR2 YSLEER. The CDR3 loop spans 16 amino acids. In DNA, the CDR3 is TGCGCCAGCAGCCGAGGACCCCCAGGCACTGGAAACACCATATATTTT. The encoded protein is CASSRGPPGTGNTIYF.

This clonotype appeared a few times. This rearrangement joins TRBV11-2 to TRBJ2-7; weak D call: TRBD1 (6 bases). CDR1 and CDR2 from the germline V gene are SGHAT and FQNNGV. Trimming shortened V by 0 bases and J by 6 bases, and 18 bases separated the two germline ends. CDR3 length equals 16 residues. The CDR3 region is CASSLDPTGGRSEQYF. CDR3 nucleotide sequence: TGTGCCAGCAGCTTAGATCCGACAGGAGGACGGTCCGAGCAGTACTTC.

With regard to this clonotype: At one of its ends the junction is not consistent with the germline gene, which may arise from a read error. The gene calls are TRBV14 and TRBJ2-1; maybe TRBD2 (5 bases). CDR1 is SGHDN and CDR2 is FVKESK in the germline V gene. The CDR3 totals 11 residues. DNA for the CDR3: TGTGCCAGCAGTCAAGCGGTAGAGCAGTTCTTC. Translated: CASSQAVEQFF.

Ten or more counts support this clonotype. This chain uses TRBV5-1 with TRBJ2-7, with a tentative D call TRBD1 (5 bases). The CDR3 extends over 14 amino acids. Trimming removed 4 bases at V and 1 base at J, with 12 bases between. CDR1 is SGHRS and CDR2 is YFSETQ in the germline V gene. The CDR3 region is CASSVDSRSYEQYF. The CDR3 bases are TGCGCCAGCAGCGTTGACAGCAGATCCTACGAGCAGTACTTC.

This clonotype was counted many times. The gene calls are TRBV19 and TRBJ2-3, with 10 bases lining up with TRBD1. Germline lookup yields CDR1 LNHDA and CDR2 SQIVND (reference sequence). V lost 0 bases to trimming and J lost 3 bases; unmatched junction nucleotides: 6. The CDR3 spans 17 residues. The CDR3 here is CASSIDRWGQGTDTQYF. CDR3 DNA: TGTGCCAGTAGTATAGATCGATGGGGACAGGGGACAGATACGCAGTATTTT.

This clonotype was recorded many times. The CDR3 protein is CASSYGQGNTEAFF. The CDR3 DNA reads TGCGCCAGCAGCTACGGACAGGGAAACACTGAAGCTTTCTTT. This chain uses TRBV5-1 with TRBJ1-1; 8 nucleotides line up with TRBD1. V was pared by 3 bases and J by 2 bases, with 3 bases of the junction left unmatched. Germline V gene data show CDR1 as SGHRS and CDR2 as YFSETQ. This CDR3 comprises 14 residues.

This clonotype occurred many times. The chain combines TRBV9 with TRBJ2-3; 10 nucleotides match TRBD2. V shed 4 bases and J 5 bases; nucleotides not matched to a gene: 13. CDR3 length: 17 amino acids. Looked up from germline, CDR1 is SGDLS and CDR2 is YYNGEE. The CDR3 sequence is CASSPYSSGGIIDTQYF. The DNA of the CDR3 is TGTGCCAGCAGCCCGTATTCTAGCGGGGGAATCATAGATACGCAGTATTTT. The full variable domain, in which reference TRBV9 and TRBJ2-3 provide the parts outside the CDR3, is DSGVTQTPKHLITATGQRVTLRCSPRSGDLSVYWYQQSLDQGLQFLIQYYNGEERAKGNILERFSAQQFPDLHSELNLSSLELGDSALYFCASSPYSSGGIIDTQYFGPGTRLTVL.